This TCR beta chain was captured by sequencing in a study of response to subunit inactivated influenza vaccine. Findings and limits, study-wide: Each seasonal influenza vaccination recruits few new T cells, the authors suggested.

The CDR3 covers 13 residues. V was shortened by 0 bases and J by 5 bases, with 7 bases between the two germline ends. The germline V gene encodes CDR1 MGHRA and CDR2 YSYEKL. TCRdb recomputed calls from the RT-PCR reads with MiXCR, one row per CDR3 protein. This table holds about 500,000 distinct CDR3 sequences, 10% to 15% found once. On this clonotype itself: Its antigen is currently unknown.

V and J are TRBV4-1 and TRBJ2-5; no reliable D call. This specimen was PBMCs from blood, taken 40 to 50 days after vaccination. The sequence was collected from a man in his fifties or sixties who received an inactivated influenza vaccine. The CDR3, as DNA: TGCGCCAGCAGCCAAGAGATTTTCGAGACCCAGTACTTC. Protein: CASSQEIFETQYF.